One and the same sample provided the 26 T cell receptor beta chains below, sequenced in a study of tumor-infiltrating lymphocytes in oesophageal squamous cell carcinoma. In TCRdb, the PCR reads were re-called with MiXCR into one record per CDR3 protein. Of some 10,000 distinct CDR3 sequences in the sample, around 53% were seen once. Sequencing input: esophageal tumor tissue. These receptors all come from a male donor with esophageal squamous cell carcinoma.

The genes are TRBV7-2 and TRBJ2-3; no clear D. The J call may be wrong; the DNA end is better matched by TRBJ2-1. The CDR3 extends over 17 amino acids. Germline-derived CDR1 and CDR2 are SGHTA and FQGNSA. The chain's CDR3 is CASSLFLGSTSYNEQFF. CDR3 sequence (DNA): TGTGCCAGCAGCCTCTTCTTGGGAAGTACATCCTACAATGAGCAGTTCTTC.

The CDR3 loop is CASSLIGTASYNEQFF. The CDR3 region has the DNA TGTGCCAGCAGCTTAATTGGGACAGCATCCTACAATGAGCAGTTCTTC. The rearrangement joins TRBV7-2 to TRBJ2-5; TRBD1 matches 7 bases. TRBJ2-1 explains the end of the DNA better; the J call may be wrong. The CDR3 consists of 16 residues. CDR1 SGHTA and CDR2 FQGNSA come from the germline V gene.

This sequence joins TRBV7-9 and TRBJ2-7, with D unclear. Trimming pared 1 base from V and 3 bases from J, leaving 7 bases between. Germline CDR1 SEHNR, CDR2 FQNEAQ (reference sequence). The CDR3 loop spans 13 amino acids. DNA for the CDR3: TGTGCCAGCAGCTTAGAGGGCGGCTACGAGCAGTACTTC. This gives the protein CASSLEGGYEQYF.

The chain uses TRBV7-9 and TRBJ2-6, with D tentatively TRBD1 (6 bases). The J call may be faulty, since TRBJ1-2 better matches the DNA end. Germline V CDR1 and CDR2: SEHNR, FQNEAQ (reference sequence). The CDR3 is 13 amino acids. CDR3 in DNA: TGTGCCAGCAGTAAAGACAGGAGCTATGGCTACACCTTC. Translated, it gives CASSKDRSYGYTF.

In this sample, this clonotype turned up many times. The rearrangement uses TRBV19 and TRBJ1-5; D gene uncertain. From germline, CDR1 is LNHDA and CDR2 SQIVND (reference sequence). This CDR3 comprises 14 residues. Between the trimmed V and J ends, which lost 3 bases and 4 bases, there was a span of 10 bases. DNA of the CDR3: TGTGCCAGTAGTATGTGGCAGGATAATCAGCCCCAGCATTTT. Its protein product is CASSMWQDNQPQHF.

The V call is TRBV6-1, the J call TRBJ2-5; possibly TRBD1 for D (5 bases). The germline V gene encodes CDR1 MNHNS and CDR2 SASEGT. Trimming stripped 5 bases from V and 5 bases from J, with 18 bases between. CDR3 length: 15 residues. The CDR3 region is CASSRTRQTSETQYF. The DNA for the CDR3 is TGTGCCAGCAGTAGGACGCGACAGACCAGCGAGACCCAGTACTTC.

The chain recombines TRBV20-1 with TRBJ1-5; 7 bases are a match to TRBD1. With 5 bases clipped from V and 0 bases from J, the junction kept 4 bases outside the gene matches. Germline CDR1 DFQATT, CDR2 SNEGSKA (reference sequence). The CDR3 loop spans 14 amino acids. CDR3 in DNA: TGCAGTGCTTCCGACAGGGATAGCAATCAGCCCCAGCATTTT. It translates to CSASDRDSNQPQHF.

The J gene is TRBJ1-1, the V gene TRBV6-8; 9 bases align to TRBD1. The CDR3 runs 16 residues. The V segment lost 1 base and the J segment 2 bases; nucleotides outside the gene matches: 5. Looked up from germline, CDR1 is MNHGY and CDR2 is SAAAGT. CDR3: CASSYFRDRVNTEAFF. In DNA form, the CDR3 reads TGTGCCAGCAGTTACTTCAGGGACAGGGTAAACACTGAAGCTTTCTTT.

Here the CDR3 DNA reads TGCGCCAGCAGACCCGGGACTAGCGGCAATGAGCAGTTCTTC. Translation gives CASRPGTSGNEQFF. V and J are TRBV4-1 and TRBJ2-1; 11 bases match TRBD2. Trimming took 6 bases from V and 6 from J; bases not matched to a gene: 4. CDR1 and CDR2 (germline): MGHRA, YSYEKL. The CDR3 covers 14 residues.

In its sample, this clonotype is medium-sized. V is TRBV7-9 and J is TRBJ1-1; D ambiguous. Trimming cost V 1 base and J 7 bases, with 7 bases left between them. The CDR3 is 12 residues long. The germline V gene encodes CDR1 SEHNR and CDR2 FQNEAQ (reference sequence). The CDR3: CASSLEVGEAFF. CDR3 DNA sequence: TGTGCCAGCAGCTTAGAGGTCGGTGAAGCTTTCTTT.

This chain connects TRBV7-6 to TRBJ2-5; perhaps TRBD1 as D (7 bases). Per the germline V gene, CDR1 is SGHVS and CDR2 is FNYEAQ. The CDR3 sequence is 14 residues long. Trimming cost V 2 bases and J 5 bases, with 12 bases left between them. CDR3 nucleotides: TGTGCCAGCAGCTTATCGGCAGGGGGGGAGACCCAGTACTTC. It codes for CASSLSAGGETQYF.

In regard to this clonotype: The final CDR3 position lacks the conserved phenylalanine or tryptophan, pointing to a likely read error. It is unclear where the CDR3 begins or ends on the DNA, so no DNA is shown, and the CDR3 is as TCRdb lists it. This sequence joins TRBV6-1 and TRBJ2-7; the DNA was not compared with TRBD2, the D call given in the table. Germline-derived CDR1 and CDR2 are MNHNS and SASEGT. The CDR3 sequence runs 20 residues, both termini included. The CDR3 spells CASSEGFLAGGPRETQYFGS.

On this clonotype: As the CDR3 is not closed by the conserved phenylalanine or tryptophan, this likely results from a read error. The DNA is left out, because the CDR3 cannot be placed on it with certainty; the CDR3 is given as TCRdb lists it. The rearrangement uses TRBV11-2 and TRBJ2-3; TRBD2 reflects the table's D call only, with no check against the DNA. The CDR3 has 16 residues if both end residues are counted. The germline V gene encodes CDR1 SGHAT and CDR2 FQNNGV. The CDR3 reads CASSLGVSGNEQFFGP.

This clonotype was counted a few times. This CDR3 reads CASSSGLAGGPNFNEQFF. In DNA, the CDR3 is TGTGCCAGCAGCTCCGGACTAGCGGGGGGGCCGAATTTCAATGAGCAGTTCTTC. This chain connects TRBV11-2 to TRBJ2-1, with 15 bases matching TRBD2. This CDR3 has 18 amino acids. Germline trimming cut 4 bases from V and 6 bases from J; bases unmatched to any gene: 10. Germline values: CDR1 SGHAT, CDR2 FQNNGV. The whole variable domain, remainder taken from reference TRBV11-2 and TRBJ2-1, is EAGVAQSPRYKIIEKRQSVAFWCNPISGHATLYWYQQILGQGPKLLIQFQNNGVVDDSQLPKDRFSAERLKGVDSTLKIQPAKLEDSAVYLCASSSGLAGGPNFNEQFFGPGTRLTVL.

In its sample, this clonotype was seen a few times. Its ends do not fully match the called genes, so a read error is possible. This chain uses TRBV11-1 with TRBJ1-6; D remains ambiguous. This CDR3 is 14 amino acids long. Germline V lookup: CDR1 SGHAT, CDR2 FQDESV (reference sequence). CDR3 residues: CASSLDWLGETQYF. The CDR3 region has the DNA TGTGCCAGCAGCTTAGACTGGCTCGGAGAGACCCAGTACTTT.

This rearrangement joins TRBV6-5 to TRBJ2-6; TRBD2 matches at 10 bases. TRBJ2-7 matches the DNA end more closely, so the J call is doubtful. This CDR3 is built from 16 residues. Germline V lookup: CDR1 MNHEY, CDR2 SVGAGI. CDR3 amino acids: CASSYSGLAGDFEQYF. Written as DNA, the CDR3 is TGTGCCAGCAGTTACTCGGGGCTAGCGGGAGATTTCGAGCAGTACTTC.

This chain connects TRBV7-4 to TRBJ2-7; 9 bases align to TRBD2. The tail of the sequence fits TRBJ2-5 better, so the J call may be wrong. The CDR3 is 16 amino acids. Looked up from germline, CDR1 is SGHVT and CDR2 is SQSDAQ. For the CDR3, the DNA is TGTGCCAGCAGCTCACTTAGCGGGAGAGGGAAGGAGACCCAGTACTTC. This encodes CASSSLSGRGKETQYF.

In its sample, this clonotype is medium-sized. A single base separates this from a much larger clone, so it may be a read error. V gene TRBV7-9 combines with J gene TRBJ2-1, with 8 bases lining up with TRBD2. TRBJ2-7 explains the end of the DNA better; the J call may be wrong. Germline lookup yields CDR1 SEHNR and CDR2 FQNEAQ (reference sequence). The CDR3 has 18 amino acids. The CDR3 sequence: CASSLGRTSRSSYNEQYF. The CDR3 DNA reads TGTGCCAGCAGCTTGGGTCGGACTAGCAGAAGCTCCTACAATGAGCAGTACTTC.

The rearrangement links TRBV7-3 to TRBJ2-3; TRBD2 agrees at 8 bases. This CDR3 is 12 amino acids long. In germline, CDR1 is SGHTA, CDR2 FQGTGA. J gave up 6 bases and V 5 bases, and 1 base lay outside the gene matches. The CDR3, as DNA: TGTGCCAGCAGCCCGGGAGGGGATACGCAGTATTTT. It is translated as CASSPGGDTQYF.

The V gene is TRBV19, the J gene TRBJ2-3; 10 nucleotides align to TRBD2. After removal of 1 base from V and 5 bases from J, the junction contained 6 bases not matched to a gene. The CDR3 totals 16 residues. Germline V gene data show CDR1 as LNHDA and CDR2 as SQIVND (reference sequence). CDR3 nucleotides: TGTGCCAGTAGTATAGGGCTAGCGGGAGTAGGAGATACGCAGTATTTT. This sequence encodes CASSIGLAGVGDTQYF.

The chain employs TRBV11-1 and TRBJ2-5; possibly TRBD1 or TRBD2 for D (6 bases each). Deletions cut 1 base from V and 5 bases from J, with 11 bases between. The germline V gene has CDR1 SGHAT and CDR2 FQDESV (reference sequence). The CDR3 has 14 amino acids. CDR3 sequence: CASSLGGAGETQYF. The CDR3 nucleotides are TGTGCCAGCAGCTTAGGGGGGGCTGGGGAGACCCAGTACTTC.

Only a few counts were recorded for this clonotype. The chain couples TRBV7-9 to TRBJ2-5, with no clear D. Matching the DNA end better, TRBJ2-7 makes the J call doubtful. Germline V gene lookup returns CDR1 SEHNR and CDR2 FQNEAQ (reference sequence). The CDR3 has 13 residues. The CDR3 spells CASSPQRVYEQYF. CDR3 coding DNA: TGTGCCAGCAGCCCCCAAAGGGTCTACGAGCAGTACTTC.

The count of this clonotype is one. The chain employs TRBV24-1 and TRBJ2-4, with TRBD2 matching over 8 bases. With the DNA end fitting TRBJ2-5 better, the J assignment may be wrong. From germline, CDR1 is KGHDR and CDR2 SFDVKD. This CDR3 region has 15 residues. CDR3 sequence: CATSDAGGAQETQYF. The CDR3 DNA follows: TGTGCCACCAGTGATGCGGGAGGAGCCCAAGAGACCCAGTACTTC.

This clonotype came up many times. J is TRBJ2-5 and V is TRBV5-1; TRBD1 agrees at 8 bases. CDR1 is SGHRS, CDR2 YFSETQ, per germline. V lost 0 bases and J lost 5; bases outside the gene matches: 0. The CDR3 contains 13 residues. CDR3 in DNA: TGCGCCAGCAGCTTGGACAGGGGGGAGACCCAGTACTTC. Translating it yields CASSLDRGETQYF.

This chain joins TRBV28 and TRBJ2-3; D unclear. The J call may be faulty, since TRBJ2-7 better matches the DNA end. CDR1 is MDHEN and CDR2 is SYDVKM in the germline V gene. The CDR3 contains 11 residues. The CDR3 sequence: CASLFGYEQYF. DNA for the CDR3: TGTGCCAGTCTCTTTGGTTACGAGCAGTACTTC.

The J gene is TRBJ2-3, the V gene TRBV6-1; weak D call: TRBD1 (5 bases). The J call may not be correct, given that the DNA end is closer to TRBJ2-7. CDR1 and CDR2 from the germline V gene are MNHNS and SASEGT. The CDR3 sequence is 15 residues long. The CDR3 coding sequence is TGTGCCAGCAGTGAACCAGGGATCCCGCCCTACGAGCAGTACTTC. Its translation: CASSEPGIPPYEQYF.